This TCR beta chain emerged from a study of T cell clones after liver transplantation. For the study at large: Standard immunosuppression, with no induction, continued until 12-24 months after transplant.

J gave up 3 bases and V 2 bases, and 3 bases lay outside the gene matches. In germline, CDR1 is SGHDT, CDR2 YYEEEE. The CDR3 runs to 14 residues. TCRdb's table, derived via immunoSEQ multiplex PCR, lists solely in-frame clones and lacks some. The sample includes over 55,000 clones, 70% of them seen just once. This clone was recorded once. The sequencing here drew on CD4+ T cells from blood, taken at the approximately 15-month timepoint. This receptor was obtained from a human patient who received a liver transplant. Some T cells may be graft donor cells. This chain links TRBV5-6 with TRBJ1-2; 8 bases agree with TRBD1. As DNA, the CDR3 is TGTGCCAGCAGCTTAGGACAGGGAGACTATGGCTACACCTTC. Translating it yields CASSLGQGDYGYTF.